The clone carrying this TCR beta chain was seen only once. This record belongs to a study of blood T cell repertoires in COVID-19. At the level of the study: Specimens from acute and convalescent COVID-19 originated in the United States, Italy and Spain. PBMCs, B-cell-depleted T cells, or T cells provided the cDNA or gDNA that made up the material.

With V trimmed by 6 bases and J by 8 bases, 13 bases remained unmatched. The CDR3 totals 16 residues. Germline V gene data show CDR1 as SGHVS and CDR2 as FNYEAQ. Only in-frame clones appear in the TCRdb table, and some are missing; sequencing was by immunoSEQ multiplex PCR. The sample holds under 150,000 clones, approximately 79% seen once. The chain carries TRBV7-6 and TRBJ2-6, with 7 bases lining up with TRBD1. The sequenced sample consisted of peripheral blood. This clonotype was obtained from a man in his forties or fifties with active or convalescent COVID-19. CDR3 nucleotides: TGTGCCAGCAGTAGAATACCGGGACAGCCTTCCAACGTCCTGACTTTC. Protein: CASSRIPGQPSNVLTF.